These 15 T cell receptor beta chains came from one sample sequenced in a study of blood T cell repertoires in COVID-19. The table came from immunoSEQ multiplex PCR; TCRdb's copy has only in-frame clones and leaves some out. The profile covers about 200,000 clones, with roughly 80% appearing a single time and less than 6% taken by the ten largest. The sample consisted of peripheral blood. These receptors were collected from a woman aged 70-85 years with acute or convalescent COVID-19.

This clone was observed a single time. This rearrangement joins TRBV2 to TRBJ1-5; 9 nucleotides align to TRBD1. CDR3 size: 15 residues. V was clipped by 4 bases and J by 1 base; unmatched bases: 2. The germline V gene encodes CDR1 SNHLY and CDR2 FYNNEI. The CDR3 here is CASSAGTGSNQPQHF. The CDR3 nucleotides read TGTGCCAGCAGTGCCGGGACAGGGAGCAATCAGCCCCAGCATTTT.

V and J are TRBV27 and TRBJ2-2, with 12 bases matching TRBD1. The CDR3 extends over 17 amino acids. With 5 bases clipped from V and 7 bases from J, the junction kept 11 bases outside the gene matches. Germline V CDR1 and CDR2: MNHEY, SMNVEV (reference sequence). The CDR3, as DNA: TGTGCCAGCAGTCGCCAACGGGGACAGGGGGCGGGCGGGGAGCTGTTTTTT. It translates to CASSRQRGQGAGGELFF.

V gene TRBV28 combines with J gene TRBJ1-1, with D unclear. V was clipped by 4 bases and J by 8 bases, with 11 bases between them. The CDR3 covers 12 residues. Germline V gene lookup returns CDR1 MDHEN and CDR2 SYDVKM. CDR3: CASSSLRAEAFF. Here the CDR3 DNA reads TGTGCCAGCAGTTCCCTGAGGGCCGAAGCTTTCTTT.

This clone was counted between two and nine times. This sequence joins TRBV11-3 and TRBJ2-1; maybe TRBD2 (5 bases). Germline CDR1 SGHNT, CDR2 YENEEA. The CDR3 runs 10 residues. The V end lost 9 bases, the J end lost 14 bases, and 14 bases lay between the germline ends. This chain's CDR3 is CARRWRVKFF. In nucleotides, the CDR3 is TGTGCCAGGCGGTGGCGGGTTAAGTTCTTC.

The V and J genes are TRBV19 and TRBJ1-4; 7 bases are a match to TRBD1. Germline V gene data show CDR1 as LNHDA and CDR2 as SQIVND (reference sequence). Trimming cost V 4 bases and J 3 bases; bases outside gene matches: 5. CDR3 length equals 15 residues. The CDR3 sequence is CASSTHGTANEKLFF. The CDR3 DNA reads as TGTGCCAGTAGTACCCACGGGACAGCTAATGAAAAACTGTTTTTT.

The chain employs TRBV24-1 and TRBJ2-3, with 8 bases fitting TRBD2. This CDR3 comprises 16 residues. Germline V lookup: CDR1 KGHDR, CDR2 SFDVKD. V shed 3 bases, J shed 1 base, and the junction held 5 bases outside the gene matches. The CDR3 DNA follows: TGTGCCACCAGTGATCCCGGACTAGCTGGCACAGATACGCAGTATTTT. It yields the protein CATSDPGLAGTDTQYF.

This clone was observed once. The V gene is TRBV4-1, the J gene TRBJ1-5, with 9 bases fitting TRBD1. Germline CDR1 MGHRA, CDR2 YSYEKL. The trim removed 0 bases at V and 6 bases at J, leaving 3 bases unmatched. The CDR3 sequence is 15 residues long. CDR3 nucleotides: TGCGCCAGCAGCCAAGATGGGACAGGGTTTCAGCCCCAGCATTTT. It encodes CASSQDGTGFQPQHF.

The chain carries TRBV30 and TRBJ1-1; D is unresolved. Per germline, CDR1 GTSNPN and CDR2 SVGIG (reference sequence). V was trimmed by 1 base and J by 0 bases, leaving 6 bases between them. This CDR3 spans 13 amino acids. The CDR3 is CAWSEQVNTEAFF. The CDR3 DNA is TGTGCCTGGAGTGAACAAGTGAACACTGAAGCTTTCTTT.

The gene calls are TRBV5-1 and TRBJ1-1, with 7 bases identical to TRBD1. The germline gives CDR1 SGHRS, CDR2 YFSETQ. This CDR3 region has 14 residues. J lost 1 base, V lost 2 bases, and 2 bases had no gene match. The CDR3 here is CASSFRGENTEAFF. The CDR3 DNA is TGCGCCAGCAGCTTCAGGGGGGAGAACACTGAAGCTTTCTTT.

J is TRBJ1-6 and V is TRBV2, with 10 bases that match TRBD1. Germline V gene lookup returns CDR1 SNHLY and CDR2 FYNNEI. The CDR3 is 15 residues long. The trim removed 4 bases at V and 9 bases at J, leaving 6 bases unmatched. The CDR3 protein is CASSGDRGFSSPLHF. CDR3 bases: TGTGCCAGCAGTGGGGACAGGGGCTTTAGTTCACCCCTCCACTTT.

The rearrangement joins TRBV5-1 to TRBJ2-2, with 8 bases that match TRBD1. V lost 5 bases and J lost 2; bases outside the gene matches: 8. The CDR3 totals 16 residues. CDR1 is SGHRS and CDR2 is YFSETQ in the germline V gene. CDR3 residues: CASRPAGTGNTGELFF. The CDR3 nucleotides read TGCGCCAGCAGACCGGCCGGGACAGGCAACACCGGGGAGCTGTTTTTT. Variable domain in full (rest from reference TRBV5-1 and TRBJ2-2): KAGVTQTPRYLIKTRGQQVTLSCSPISGHRSVSWYQQTPGQGLQFLFEYFSETQRNKGNFPGRFSGRQFSNSRSEMNVSTLELGDSALYLCASRPAGTGNTGELFFGEGSRLTVL.

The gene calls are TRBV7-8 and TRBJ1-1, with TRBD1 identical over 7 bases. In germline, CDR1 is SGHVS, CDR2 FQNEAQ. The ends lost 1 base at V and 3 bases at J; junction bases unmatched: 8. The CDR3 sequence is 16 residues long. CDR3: CASSLVVGGVDTEAFF. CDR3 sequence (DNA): TGTGCCAGCAGCTTAGTTGTAGGGGGCGTTGACACTGAAGCTTTCTTT. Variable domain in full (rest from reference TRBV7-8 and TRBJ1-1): GAGVSQSPRYKVAKRGQDVALRCDPISGHVSLFWYQQALGQGPEFLTYFQNEAQLDKSGLPSDRFFAERPEGSVSTLKIQRTQQEDSAVYLCASSLVVGGVDTEAFFGQGTRLTVV.

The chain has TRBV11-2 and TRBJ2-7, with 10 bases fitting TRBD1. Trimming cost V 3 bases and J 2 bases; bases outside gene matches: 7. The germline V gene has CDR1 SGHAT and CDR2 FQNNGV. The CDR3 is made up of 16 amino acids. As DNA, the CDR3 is TGTGCCAGCAGCTTGAGCGGGACAGGGGTCACCTACGAGCAGTACTTC. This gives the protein CASSLSGTGVTYEQYF.

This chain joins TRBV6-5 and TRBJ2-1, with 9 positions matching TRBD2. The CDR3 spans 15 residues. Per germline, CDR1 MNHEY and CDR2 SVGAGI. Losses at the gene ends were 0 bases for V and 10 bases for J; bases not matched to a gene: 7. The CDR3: CASSYSGTSPTEQFF. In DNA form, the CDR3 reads TGTGCCAGCAGTTACTCCGGGACTAGCCCCACGGAGCAGTTCTTC.

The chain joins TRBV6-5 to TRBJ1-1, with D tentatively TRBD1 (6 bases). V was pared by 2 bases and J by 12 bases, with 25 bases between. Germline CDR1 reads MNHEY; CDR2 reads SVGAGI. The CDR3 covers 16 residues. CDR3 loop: CASSYPRRGQTGMTFF. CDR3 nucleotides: TGTGCCAGCAGTTACCCTCGGCGGGGGCAAACGGGAATGACTTTCTTT.